Listed below are T cell receptor beta chains from one sample, sequenced in a study of cytomegalovirus exposure and HLA in healthy donors. Repertoires were generated with immunoSEQ multiplex PCR, while TCRdb's copy carries only in-frame clones and drops some. The sample has under 200,000 clones; approximately 85% are singletons. Sequencing was done on a sample of PBMCs. These receptors all stem from a man aged 25-45 years in good health and CMV-seropositive. Both conserved end residues are part of each CDR3. Fields, in order: V gene, J gene, clone size, D gene, CDR3 DNA, CDR3 protein. The D gene is left open where the match is weak. Clone size appears in some rows only: once, few, many, or a class for an expanded clone.

>TRBV5-5|TRBJ2-4|few|NA
TGTGCCAGCAGCTTGTTCTCGGGGATCGGAAACATTCAGTACTTC
CASSLFSGIGNIQYF
>TRBV27|TRBJ2-1|NA|TRBD2
TGTGCCAGCAGGCCGACTAGCGGCAATGAGCAGTTCTTC
CASRPTSGNEQFF
>TRBV4-3|TRBJ2-2|NA|TRBD2
TGCGCCAGCAGCCAAGATGTTAGCGGGAGGTATACCGGGGAGCTGTTTTTT
CASSQDVSGRYTGELFF
>TRBV27|TRBJ2-1|NA|NA
TGTGCCAGCAGTTTATCCTGGACCGGGGGTGAGCAGTTCTTC
CASSLSWTGGEQFF
>TRBV4-1|TRBJ1-1|NA|NA
TGCGCCAGCAGCCAGCGACGGGGAATGAACACTGAAGCTTTCTTT
CASSQRRGMNTEAFF
>TRBV6-1|TRBJ1-5|many|NA
TGTGCCAGCAGTGAACTGGCGGGCAGCAATCAGCCCCAGCATTTT
CASSELAGSNQPQHF
>TRBV7-9|TRBJ1-1|NA|NA
TGTTCCAGCAGCTTACAGGATTACACTGAAGCTTTCTTT
CSSSLQDYTEAFF
>TRBV6-5|TRBJ1-1|few|NA
TGTGCCAGCACCAGAGGGGGTAGGGCCACTGAAGCTTTCTTT
CASTRGGRATEAFF
>TRBV5-4|TRBJ1-1|once|TRBD1
TGTGCCAGCAGCCTAGACAGGGGCCAATCCTTGAACACTGAAGCTTTCTTT
CASSLDRGQSLNTEAFF
>TRBV15|TRBJ1-5|NA|NA
TGTGCCACCAGCAGAGGTCAGGGCAATCAGCCCCAGCATTTT
CATSRGQGNQPQHF
>TRBV28|TRBJ2-3|NA|TRBD1
TGTGCCAGCAGACCTACAGGGGCCGGCACAGATACGCAGTATTTT
CASRPTGAGTDTQYF
>TRBV6-1|TRBJ1-5|NA|NA
TGTGCCAGCAGTGAAAACTTTCTCAGGGCAAATCAGCCCCAGCATTTT
CASSENFLRANQPQHF
>TRBV11-3|TRBJ2-1|NA|TRBD1
TGTGCCAGCAGCACAGACAGGGGGATTTACAATGAGCAGTTCTTC
CASSTDRGIYNEQFF
>TRBV28|TRBJ2-7|NA|NA
TGTGCCAGTAACAGGTTCACAGGAACCTACGAGCAGTACTTC
CASNRFTGTYEQYF
>TRBV7-9|TRBJ2-2|NA|TRBD1
TGTGCCAGCAGCCTCCGGGACAGGGGGAACACCGGGGAGCTGTTTTTT
CASSLRDRGNTGELFF
>TRBV27|TRBJ2-1|NA|NA
TGTGCCAGCGGCCTTCGACAGGCTCAGAATGAGCAGTTCTTC
CASGLRQAQNEQFF
>TRBV10-2|TRBJ2-3|NA|TRBD2
TGCGCCAGCAGTATACTAGCGGGAGAGCTCACAGATACGCAGTATTTT
CASSILAGELTDTQYF
>TRBV6-4|TRBJ1-1|NA|NA
TGTGCCAGCAGTCTACAGGTTTATTATGAAGCTTTCTTT
CASSLQVYYEAFF
>TRBV5-6|TRBJ2-6|few|NA
TGTGCCAGCAGCTTGGCCGGGAGCAGCTCTGGGGCCAACGTCCTGACTTTC
CASSLAGSSSGANVLTF
>TRBV28|TRBJ2-5|NA|NA
TGTGCCAGCAGTTTATGGGCTGCCGAAAGAGAGACCCAGTACTTC
CASSLWAAERETQYF
>TRBV30|TRBJ2-7|NA|NA
TGTGCCTGGAGCGGACAGAATTTCTACGAGCAGTACTTC
CAWSGQNFYEQYF
>TRBV6-5|TRBJ2-5|NA|NA
TGTGCCAGCAATAGCGGAAAGACCCAGTACTTC
CASNSGKTQYF
>TRBV7-9|TRBJ1-1|few|TRBD1
TGTGCCAGCAGCGCCTATCGCGAGACAGGGAGGACTTTCTTT
CASSAYRETGRTFF
>TRBV29-1|TRBJ1-1|NA|NA
TGCAGCGCGAGGTGGCAGTTGAACACTGAAGCTTTCTTT
CSARWQLNTEAFF
>TRBV7-2|TRBJ2-5|NA|TRBD2
TGTGCCAGCAGCTTACTTCCCGGGAGGGCAGGAGGGACCCAGTACTTC
CASSLLPGRAGGTQYF
>TRBV27|TRBJ2-7|NA|NA
TGTGCCAGCAGTTTGAGCTTCGGGACTCCCTCTCACGAGCAGTACTTC
CASSLSFGTPSHEQYF
>TRBV7-9|TRBJ1-1|NA|NA
TGTGCCAGCAGCTTCGTAGCTTTGAACACTGAAGCTTTCTTT
CASSFVALNTEAFF
>TRBV29-1|TRBJ1-4|NA|TRBD1
TGCAGCGTTTTGTCCCGGGACAGGGTAGGAACTAATGAAAAACTGTTTTTT
CSVLSRDRVGTNEKLFF
>TRBV6-6|TRBJ2-7|NA|TRBD2
TGTGCCAGCAGCCGACTAGCGGGGCCCTACGAGCAGTACTTC
CASSRLAGPYEQYF
>TRBV7-8|TRBJ2-5|once|NA
TGTGCCAGCAGCCGAGGGCGGGTGGGGCAAGAGACCCAGTACTTC
CASSRGRVGQETQYF
>TRBV18|TRBJ1-1|NA|TRBD1
TGTGCCAGCTCAGTTGACAGGGCCACTGAAGCTTTCTTT
CASSVDRATEAFF
>TRBV5-5|TRBJ1-2|NA|NA
TGTGCCAGCAGCTTGGCTTCTGCGACGGGTGGCTACACCTTC
CASSLASATGGYTF
>TRBV7-2|TRBJ2-7|NA|NA
TGTGCCAGCAGCTTGAGGGCGGGCTCTGGTTACGAGCAGTACTTC
CASSLRAGSGYEQYF
>TRBV5-4|TRBJ2-1|NA|NA
TGTGCCAGCCTAAAGACTAGTGGCGCCTACAATGAGCAGTTCTTC
CASLKTSGAYNEQFF
>TRBV4-1|TRBJ1-5|NA|TRBD1
TGCGCCAGCAGCCAAACAGGGGAGTGGCAGCCCCAGCATTTT
CASSQTGEWQPQHF
>TRBV6-5|TRBJ2-2|NA|NA
TGTGCCAGCAGTTACTCGAATAGAAACACCGGGGAGCTGTTTTTT
CASSYSNRNTGELFF
>TRBV7-2|TRBJ2-3|NA|TRBD2
TGTGCCAGCAGCCCGCAAGGAGCGGGACTTTCCACAGATACGCAGTATTTT
CASSPQGAGLSTDTQYF
>TRBV9|TRBJ2-1|NA|TRBD2
TGTGCCAGCAGCCAGCCACCGACTAGCGTCTACAATGAGCAGTTCTTC
CASSQPPTSVYNEQFF
>TRBV28|TRBJ2-1|NA|TRBD2
TGTGCCACATGGGGTAGCGGGGGATACAATGAGCAGTTCTTC
CATWGSGGYNEQFF
>TRBV7-2|TRBJ2-1|once|TRBD1
TGTGCCAGCAGCCCCCGACAGGGGCTCTGGGATGAGCAGTTCTTC
CASSPRQGLWDEQFF
>TRBV11-3|TRBJ1-2|NA|NA
TGTGCCAGCAGCTTAGATGCCAGTGGCTACACCTTC
CASSLDASGYTF
>TRBV15|TRBJ2-2|NA|NA
TGTGCCACCAGCAGCGCCGGGGAGCTGTTTTTT
CATSSAGELFF